This TCR beta chain was recovered during a study of blood T cell repertoires in COVID-19. As for the study in general: Some COVID-19 samples were acute and others convalescent; all came from the United States, Italy and Spain. T cells, B-cell-depleted T cells, or PBMCs provided the cDNA or gDNA that served as material.

Authors' processing steps: Amplification from reference gene primers served as the basis for estimated nucleated cell counts. Assay: immunoSEQ multiplex PCR; the TCRdb copy retains only in-frame clones and omits some. Clonal size and the V and J genes are those of that table, whereas D and trimming came from the DNA. The table has about 120,000 clones, around 89% seen once. This clone was seen only once. The material sequenced was peripheral blood. This clonotype was sampled from a woman aged 45-65 years with acute or convalescent COVID-19.

The CDR3 nucleotides read TGTGCCACCAGCCCGACGACAGCTACTGGAAACACCATATATTTT. Translation: CATSPTTATGNTIYF. The chain links TRBV15 to TRBJ1-3; D may be TRBD1 (5 bases). The CDR3 contains 15 residues. CDR1 LNHNV and CDR2 YYDKDF come from the germline V gene (reference sequence). V lost 5 bases and J 2 bases, leaving 13 bases between the germline ends.